This is a list of T cell receptor beta chains from one sample in a study of cytomegalovirus exposure and HLA in healthy donors. Method: immunoSEQ multiplex PCR; TCRdb's copy keeps in-frame clones and lacks some. The sample has about 130,000 clones, around 80% seen once. The sequenced sample was PBMCs. These receptors were collected from a female donor in good health and CMV-seronegative. Each CDR3 is given with its conserved first and last residue. The D gene is left open where the match is weak. Clone size is not always given. Where it is, it says once, few, many or a class for expanded clones.

J gene	clone size	D gene	V gene	CDR3 protein	CDR3 DNA
TRBJ2-7	NA	NA	TRBV6-1	CATSSHYSGYEQYF	TGTGCCACCTCCTCTCACTACAGCGGCTACGAGCAGTACTTC
TRBJ2-7	once	NA	TRBV7-9	CASSLGRAYEQYF	TGTGCCAGCAGCTTAGGGCGGGCCTACGAGCAGTACTTC
TRBJ2-7	NA	NA	TRBV6-5	CASSYGRDTYEQYF	TGTGCCAGCAGTTACGGCAGGGATACCTACGAGCAGTACTTC
TRBJ1-1	NA	TRBD1	TRBV4-1	CASSQTGGRAFF	TGCGCCAGCAGCCAGACAGGGGGCAGAGCTTTCTTT
TRBJ1-2	NA	TRBD1	TRBV27	CASSPETGALFYGYTF	TGTGCCAGCAGTCCCGAGACAGGGGCTCTATTCTATGGCTACACCTTC
TRBJ1-1	NA	NA	TRBV5-4	CASSSTTNTEAFF	TGTGCCAGCAGCTCTACTACGAACACTGAAGCTTTCTTT
TRBJ1-2	NA	NA	TRBV30	CAWTNKGDLYGYTF	TGTGCCTGGACCAATAAGGGAGACCTCTATGGCTACACCTTC
TRBJ1-6	few	NA	TRBV6-5	CASSREDNSPLHF	TGTGCCAGCTCCAGGGAGGATAATTCACCCCTCCACTTT
TRBJ2-2	NA	TRBD2	TRBV5-4	CASSTPREVHTGELFF	TGTGCCAGCAGCACTCCGCGGGAGGTGCACACCGGGGAGCTGTTTTTT
TRBJ1-2	NA	NA	TRBV19	CASSMRNYGYTF	TGTGCCAGTAGTATGAGAAACTATGGCTACACCTTC
TRBJ2-1	once	NA	TRBV7-2	CASSLASGHNEQFF	TGTGCCAGCAGCTTAGCTAGCGGACACAATGAGCAGTTCTTC
TRBJ2-7	NA	TRBD1	TRBV13	CASSLVGDRTYEQYF	TGTGCCAGCAGCTTAGTAGGGGACAGGACCTACGAGCAGTACTTC
TRBJ1-1	NA	NA	TRBV2	CASRGHLNTEAFF	TGTGCCAGCAGGGGACACTTGAACACTGAAGCTTTCTTT
TRBJ1-2	NA	NA	TRBV19	CASSAASTPWTANYGYTF	TGTGCCAGTAGTGCAGCCTCTACCCCGTGGACAGCTAACTATGGCTACACCTTC
TRBJ2-1	NA	NA	TRBV9	CASSVSWSGLDEQFF	TGTGCCAGCAGCGTTTCTTGGTCGGGGTTGGATGAGCAGTTCTTC
TRBJ1-2	NA	NA	TRBV28	CASSLPPEQAYLYGYTF	TGTGCCAGCAGTTTACCCCCCGAACAGGCCTACCTTTATGGCTACACCTTC
TRBJ1-1	NA	TRBD1	TRBV28	CASPAPLTGLNTEAFF	TGTGCCAGCCCCGCCCCTCTGACAGGGTTGAACACTGAAGCTTTCTTT
TRBJ2-5	NA	TRBD2	TRBV7-9	CASSALAGQETQYF	TGCGCCAGCAGCGCCCTAGCGGGGCAAGAGACCCAGTACTTC
TRBJ2-6	few	NA	TRBV27	CASSFRPGWTAGANVLTF	TGTGCCAGCAGTTTTCGGCCAGGGTGGACCGCTGGGGCCAACGTCCTGACTTTC
TRBJ1-3	NA	NA	TRBV5-6	CASRLTAGNTIYF	TGTGCCAGCAGGTTGACAGCTGGAAACACCATATATTTT
TRBJ1-4	NA	TRBD1	TRBV11-3	CASSLGQGGKLFF	TGTGCCAGCAGCTTGGGACAGGGGGGAAAACTGTTTTTT
TRBJ1-5	few	NA	TRBV5-6	CASSFGGQPQHF	TGTGCCAGCAGCTTCGGGGGGCAGCCCCAGCATTTT
TRBJ1-5	few	NA	TRBV6-6	CASSWTVDQPQHF	TGTGCCAGCAGTTGGACAGTTGATCAGCCCCAGCATTTT
TRBJ2-5	NA	NA	TRBV19	CASSIGTRMETQYF	TGTGCCAGTAGTATAGGGACTCGGATGGAGACCCAGTACTTC
TRBJ2-5	NA	TRBD2	TRBV7-3	CASSSTGTSGETQYF	TGTGCCAGCAGCTCAACCGGGACTAGCGGAGAGACCCAGTACTTC
TRBJ2-7	NA	NA	TRBV7-9	CASSLGAEQYF	TGTGCCAGCAGCTTAGGCGCCGAGCAGTACTTC
TRBJ2-7	NA	NA	TRBV15	CATSRGGGGIYEQYF	TGTGCCACCAGCAGAGGAGGGGGGGGGATCTACGAGCAGTACTTC
TRBJ2-5	NA	NA	TRBV6-5	CASSYSQGRETQYF	TGTGCCAGCAGTTACTCGCAAGGGAGGGAGACCCAGTACTTC
TRBJ1-1	NA	NA	TRBV19	CASSISSGRNTEAFF	TGTGCCAGTAGTATAAGTTCCGGGAGGAACACTGAAGCTTTCTTT
TRBJ2-2	NA	TRBD1	TRBV11-2	CASSLPNRRQGASGELFF	TGTGCCAGCAGCTTACCTAATCGCCGACAGGGGGCATCTGGGGAGCTGTTTTTT
TRBJ1-6	NA	NA	TRBV6-9	CASSKSGDGGSSYNSPLHF	TGTGCCAGCAGCAAATCCGGAGACGGGGGGAGCTCCTATAATTCACCCCTCCACTTT
TRBJ2-7	NA	TRBD1	TRBV18	CASSPTTGFDEQYF	TGTGCCAGCTCACCAACGACAGGGTTCGACGAGCAGTACTTC